Sequencing of this T cell receptor beta chain was carried out in a study of OX40 agonist ivuxolimab in advanced cancers. For the study at large: Partial responses were recorded for three patients, including one with hepatocellular carcinoma and two with cutaneous melanoma. Study conclusions and caveats: At 0.1 to 3.0 mg/kg and by week 6, clonal expansion occurred in CD4+ and CD8+ blood T cells.

The repertoire was sequenced with immunoSEQ multiplex PCR; TCRdb's copy has only in-frame clones and lacks some. The repertoire holds 63,000 or so clones, almost 90% seen once, with about 2.1% in the top ten. This CDR3 has 14 amino acids. The V and J ends lost 6 bases and 1 base, in that order; junction bases with no gene match: 4. CDR1 is SGHRS and CDR2 is YFSETQ in the germline V gene. Comment on this clone: Its antigen is still unknown.

Specimen: CD4+ or CD8+ T cells sorted from blood, collected in a trial of the OX40 agonist ivuxolimab. The TCR was taken from an adult with an advanced solid tumor such as melanoma, head and neck, liver or kidney cancer. The chain has TRBV5-1 and TRBJ2-3; TRBD2 matches 8 bases. The CDR3 is CASTPTSGTDTQYF. CDR3 DNA: TGCGCCAGCACCCCGACTAGCGGCACAGATACGCAGTATTTT. Using reference TRBV5-1 and TRBJ2-3 for the parts outside the CDR3, the full variable domain is KAGVTQTPRYLIKTRGQQVTLSCSPISGHRSVSWYQQTPGQGLQFLFEYFSETQRNKGNFPGRFSGRQFSNSRSEMNVSTLELGDSALYLCASTPTSGTDTQYFGPGTRLTVL.